This T cell receptor beta chain was found in a study of blood T cell repertoires in COVID-19. Study details: COVID-19 samples collected from the United States, Italy and Spain covered acute and convalescent phases.

The V end was cut by 8 bases, the J end by 4 bases, with 17 bases between. Germline lookup yields CDR1 LNHDA and CDR2 SQIVND (reference sequence). This CDR3 comprises 14 residues. In the original workflow: Amplification from reference gene primers served as the basis for estimated nucleated cell counts. Repertoires were generated with immunoSEQ multiplex PCR, while TCRdb's copy carries only in-frame clones and drops some. That table furnishes V, J and clone size, whereas the DNA furnished D and trimming. The sample has about 200,000 clones; 81% are singletons. This sequence originates from a woman of 80 years or more with acute or convalescent COVID-19. The chain joins TRBV19 to TRBJ1-2; no definite D call. Sequencing used peripheral blood. The CDR3, as DNA: TGTGCCAGTTCACCCTCCACAGAGACCTATGGCTACACCTTC. Its translation: CASSPSTETYGYTF.